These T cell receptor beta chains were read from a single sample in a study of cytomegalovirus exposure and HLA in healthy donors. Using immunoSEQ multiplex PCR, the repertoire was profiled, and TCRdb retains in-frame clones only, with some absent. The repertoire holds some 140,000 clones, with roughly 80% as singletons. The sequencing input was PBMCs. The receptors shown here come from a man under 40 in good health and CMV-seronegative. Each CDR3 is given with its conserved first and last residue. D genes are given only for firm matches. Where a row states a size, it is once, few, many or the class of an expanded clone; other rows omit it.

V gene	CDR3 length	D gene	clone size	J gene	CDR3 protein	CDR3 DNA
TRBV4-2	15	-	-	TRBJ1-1	CASSQDWQENTEAFF	TGTGCCAGCAGCCAAGATTGGCAGGAAAACACTGAAGCTTTCTTT
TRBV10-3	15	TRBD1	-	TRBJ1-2	CAISERQGNNYGYTF	TGTGCCATCAGTGAGAGACAGGGGAATAACTATGGCTACACCTTC
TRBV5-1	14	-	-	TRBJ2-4	CASSSLAEKNIQYF	TGCGCCAGCAGCTCGTTAGCCGAGAAAAACATTCAGTACTTC
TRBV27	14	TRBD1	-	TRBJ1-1	CASSSRTGYREAFF	TGTGCCAGCAGTTCCAGGACAGGGTACCGTGAAGCTTTCTTT
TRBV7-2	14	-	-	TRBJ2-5	CASSFTRSEETQYF	TGTGCCAGCAGCTTCACTAGGAGCGAAGAGACCCAGTACTTC
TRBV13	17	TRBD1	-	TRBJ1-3	CASSTPQATGAGNTIYF	TGTGCCAGCAGCACACCCCAAGCAACAGGGGCTGGAAACACCATATATTTT
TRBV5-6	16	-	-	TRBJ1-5	CASSLGLGTNEEPQHF	TGTGCCAGCAGCTTGGGTTTAGGTACTAATGAAGAGCCCCAGCATTTT
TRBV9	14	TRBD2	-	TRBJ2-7	CASSASSGTGEQYF	TGTGCCAGCAGCGCCTCTAGCGGGACCGGGGAGCAGTACTTC
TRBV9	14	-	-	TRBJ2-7	CASSVEYREGEQYF	TGTGCCAGCAGCGTAGAATACCGAGAGGGCGAGCAGTACTTC
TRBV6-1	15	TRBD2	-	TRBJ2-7	CASRRAGGESLEQYF	TGTGCCAGCAGACGAGCGGGGGGGGAATCTTTGGAGCAGTACTTC
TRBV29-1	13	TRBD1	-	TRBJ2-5	CSVEGTGSETQYF	TGCAGCGTTGAAGGGACAGGGTCAGAGACCCAGTACTTC
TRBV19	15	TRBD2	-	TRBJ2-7	CASSLGRAGVSEQYF	TGTGCCAGTAGTTTAGGTAGGGCGGGAGTGAGCGAGCAGTACTTC
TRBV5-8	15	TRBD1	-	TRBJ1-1	CASSRGTGLNTEAFF	TGTGCCAGCAGCCGGGGGACAGGTCTGAACACTGAAGCTTTCTTT
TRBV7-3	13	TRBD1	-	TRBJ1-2	CASSPGQEHGYTF	TGTGCCAGCAGCCCGGGACAGGAGCATGGCTACACCTTC
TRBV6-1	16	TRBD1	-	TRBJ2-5	CASSEIPGQGQETQYF	TGTGCCAGCAGTGAGATCCCGGGACAGGGTCAAGAGACCCAGTACTTC
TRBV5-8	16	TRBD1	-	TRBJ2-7	CASSYSWTGSSYEQYF	TGTGCCAGCAGCTACTCCTGGACAGGAAGCTCCTACGAGCAGTACTTC
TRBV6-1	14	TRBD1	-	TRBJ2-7	CASSAGQMLYEQYF	TGTGCCAGCAGTGCGGGACAGATGCTCTACGAGCAGTACTTC
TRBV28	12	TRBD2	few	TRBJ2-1	CASRTSGRASFF	TGTGCCAGCAGAACTAGCGGGAGGGCTTCGTTCTTC
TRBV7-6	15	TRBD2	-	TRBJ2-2	CASSRTSGYTGELFF	TGTGCCAGCAGCCGGACTAGCGGTTACACCGGGGAGCTGTTTTTT
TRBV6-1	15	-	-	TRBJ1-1	CASSEIWGGGTEAFF	TGTGCCAGCAGTGAAATTTGGGGAGGCGGCACTGAAGCTTTCTTT
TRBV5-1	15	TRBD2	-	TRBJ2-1	CASSNRLAGRNEQFF	TGCGCCAGCAGCAACCGACTAGCGGGACGCAATGAGCAGTTCTTC
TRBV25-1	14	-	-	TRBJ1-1	CASSPDTINTEAFF	TGTGCCAGCAGCCCGGACACAATTAACACTGAAGCTTTCTTT
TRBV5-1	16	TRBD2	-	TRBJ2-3	CASSLQAGGGTDTQYF	TGCGCCAGCAGCTTACAAGCGGGAGGGGGCACAGATACGCAGTATTTT
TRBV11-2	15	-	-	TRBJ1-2	CASSPHKEGGYGYTF	TGTGCCAGCAGCCCGCATAAGGAAGGCGGCTATGGCTACACCTTC
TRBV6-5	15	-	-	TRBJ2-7	CASRQGSGSSYEQYF	TGTGCCAGCAGGCAGGGGTCGGGTAGCTCCTACGAGCAGTACTTC
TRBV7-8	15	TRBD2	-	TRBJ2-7	CASSPKASGRGEQYF	TGTGCCAGCAGCCCAAAAGCTAGCGGGAGGGGCGAGCAGTACTTC
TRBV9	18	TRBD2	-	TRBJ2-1	CASSPGEGAGGPLSEQFF	TGTGCCAGCAGCCCAGGGGAGGGGGCGGGAGGGCCTCTTAGTGAGCAGTTCTTC
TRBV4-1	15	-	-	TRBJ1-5	CASSQVGGSNQPQHF	TGCGCCAGCAGCCAAGTAGGAGGAAGCAATCAGCCCCAGCATTTT
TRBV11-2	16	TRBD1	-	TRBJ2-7	CASSSRGDRLSYEQYF	TGTGCCAGCAGCTCGAGAGGGGACAGGCTCTCCTACGAGCAGTACTTC
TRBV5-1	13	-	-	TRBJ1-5	CASRTDSNQPQHF	TGCGCCAGCCGGACAGATAGCAATCAGCCCCAGCATTTT
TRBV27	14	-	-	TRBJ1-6	CASSLTQGVGPLHF	TGTGCCAGCAGTTTAACACAGGGCGTGGGACCCCTCCACTTT
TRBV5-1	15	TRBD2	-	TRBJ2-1	CASSLAGESYNEQFF	TGCGCCAGCAGCCTAGCGGGAGAGTCCTACAATGAGCAGTTCTTC
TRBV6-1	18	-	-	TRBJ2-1	CASSENPPIKSSYNEQFF	TGTGCCAGCAGTGAGAACCCACCCATAAAGAGCTCCTACAATGAGCAGTTCTTC
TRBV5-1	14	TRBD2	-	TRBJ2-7	CASSLGREMYEQYF	TGCGCCAGCAGCTTGGGGCGGGAGATGTACGAGCAGTACTTC
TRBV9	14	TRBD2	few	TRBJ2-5	CASSASGRGETQYF	TGTGCCAGCAGTGCTAGCGGGAGGGGGGAGACCCAGTACTTC
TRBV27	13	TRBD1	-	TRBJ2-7	CASSLRGLDEQYF	TGTGCCAGCAGTTTAAGGGGGCTAGACGAGCAGTACTTC
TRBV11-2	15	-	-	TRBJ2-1	CASSLGGEAYNEQFF	TGTGCCAGCAGCTTAGGCGGGGAAGCTTACAATGAGCAGTTCTTC
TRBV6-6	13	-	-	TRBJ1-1	CASSYSRGTEAFF	TGTGCCAGCAGTTACTCCCGGGGCACTGAAGCTTTCTTT
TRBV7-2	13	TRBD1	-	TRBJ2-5	CASKTGGQETQYF	TGTGCCAGCAAGACAGGGGGACAAGAGACCCAGTACTTC
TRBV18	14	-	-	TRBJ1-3	CASSPENGGNTIYF	TGTGCCAGCTCACCGGAGAACGGTGGAAACACCATATATTTT
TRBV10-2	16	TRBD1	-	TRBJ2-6	CASSGQGGTGANVLTF	TGCGCCAGCAGTGGACAGGGGGGGACTGGGGCCAACGTCCTGACTTTC
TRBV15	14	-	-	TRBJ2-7	CATSPSDSPYEQYF	TGTGCCACCAGCCCTTCGGACAGCCCCTACGAGCAGTACTTC
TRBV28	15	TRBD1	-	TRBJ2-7	CASSDRDSPTYEQYF	TGTGCCAGCAGTGACCGGGACAGCCCCACCTACGAGCAGTACTTC
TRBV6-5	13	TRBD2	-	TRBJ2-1	CASSWTSGNEQFF	TGTGCCAGCAGTTGGACTAGCGGAAATGAGCAGTTCTTC
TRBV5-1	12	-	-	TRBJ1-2	CASSPSSFGYTF	TGCGCCAGCAGCCCCTCGAGTTTTGGCTACACCTTC
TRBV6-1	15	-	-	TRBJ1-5	CASGVAYDSNQPQHF	TGTGCCAGTGGAGTGGCTTACGATAGCAATCAGCCCCAGCATTTT
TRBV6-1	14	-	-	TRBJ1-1	CASSGPQVGTEAFF	TGTGCCAGCAGTGGTCCTCAGGTGGGCACTGAAGCTTTCTTT
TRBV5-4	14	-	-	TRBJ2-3	CASSWARSTDTQYF	TGTGCCAGCAGCTGGGCCCGGAGCACAGATACGCAGTATTTT
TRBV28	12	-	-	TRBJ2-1	CASRTDSPEQFF	TGTGCCAGCAGAACCGACAGCCCTGAGCAGTTCTTC
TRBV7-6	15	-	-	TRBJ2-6	CASSLQGAGANVLTF	TGTGCCAGCAGCCTCCAGGGCGCTGGGGCCAACGTCCTGACTTTC
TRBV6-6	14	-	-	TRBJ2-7	CASSTRDSRYEQYF	TGTGCCAGCAGTACCCGTGACAGTCGCTACGAGCAGTACTTC